The source of this TCR beta chain is a study of blood T cells in healthy people across ages. In the study overall: Through template switching, about one barcoded beta molecule was captured per two T cells, as measured in model experiments. Whole-study findings and limits: Naive T cell percentage showed a strong correlation with TCR beta diversity.

As concerns this clonotype: Its antigen is currently unknown.

V was pared by 4 bases and J by 3 bases, with 13 bases between. The CDR3 has 14 residues. Germline V gives CDR1 SGHTA, CDR2 FQGTGA. The authors ran a second PCR of 7 to 11 cycles using a sample-barcoded 5' primer and a J-beta primer mix. TCRdb re-analysed the 5' RACE reads in MiXCR, keeping a single row per CDR3 protein. Among 700,000 to 900,000 distinct CDR3 sequences listed, more than 25% were seen once. This sample also appeared in a second study, on T cells of mothers and their children.

V gene TRBV7-3 combines with J gene TRBJ2-7; no firm D call. The sequence was obtained from a boy younger than 18 in good health. Sequenced: blood. The CDR3 DNA reads TGTGCCAGCAGCTACGCGACGCCCGGCTACGAGCAGTACTTC. Translating gives CASSYATPGYEQYF.